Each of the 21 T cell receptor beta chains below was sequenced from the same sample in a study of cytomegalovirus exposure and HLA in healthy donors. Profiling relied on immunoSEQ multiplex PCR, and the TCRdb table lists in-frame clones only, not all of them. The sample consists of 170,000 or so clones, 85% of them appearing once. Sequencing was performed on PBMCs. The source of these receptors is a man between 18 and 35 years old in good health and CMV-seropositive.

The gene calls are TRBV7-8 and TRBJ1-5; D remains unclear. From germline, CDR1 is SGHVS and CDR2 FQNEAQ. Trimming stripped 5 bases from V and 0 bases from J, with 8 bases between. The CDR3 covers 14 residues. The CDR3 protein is CASSPGNSNQPQHF. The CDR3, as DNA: TGTGCCAGCAGCCCCGGGAATAGCAATCAGCCCCAGCATTTT.

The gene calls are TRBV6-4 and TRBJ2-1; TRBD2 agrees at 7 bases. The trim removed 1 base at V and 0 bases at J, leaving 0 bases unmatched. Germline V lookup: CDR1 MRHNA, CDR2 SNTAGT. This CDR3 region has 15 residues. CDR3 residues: CASSDLAGSYNEQFF. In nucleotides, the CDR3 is TGTGCCAGCAGTGACTTAGCGGGCTCCTACAATGAGCAGTTCTTC.

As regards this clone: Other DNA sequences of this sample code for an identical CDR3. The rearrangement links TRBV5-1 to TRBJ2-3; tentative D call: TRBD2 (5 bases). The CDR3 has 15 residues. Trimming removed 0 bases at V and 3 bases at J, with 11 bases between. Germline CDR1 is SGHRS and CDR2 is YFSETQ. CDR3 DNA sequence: TGCGCCAGCAGCTTGGGAGGGAGCGGTACAGATACGCAGTATTTT. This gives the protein CASSLGGSGTDTQYF.

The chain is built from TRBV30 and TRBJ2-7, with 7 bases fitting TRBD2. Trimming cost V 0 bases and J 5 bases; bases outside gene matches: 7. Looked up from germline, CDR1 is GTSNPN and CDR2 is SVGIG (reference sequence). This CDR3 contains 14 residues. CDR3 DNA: TGTGCCTGGAGTGTACGACGGGAGGCTAACGAGCAGTACTTC. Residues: CAWSVRREANEQYF.

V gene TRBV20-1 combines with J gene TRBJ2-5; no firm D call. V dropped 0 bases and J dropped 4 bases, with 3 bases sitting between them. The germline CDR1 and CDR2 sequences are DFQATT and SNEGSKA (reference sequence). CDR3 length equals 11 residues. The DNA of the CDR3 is TGCAGTGCTAGAGATCGAGAGACCCAGTACTTC. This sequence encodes CSARDRETQYF.

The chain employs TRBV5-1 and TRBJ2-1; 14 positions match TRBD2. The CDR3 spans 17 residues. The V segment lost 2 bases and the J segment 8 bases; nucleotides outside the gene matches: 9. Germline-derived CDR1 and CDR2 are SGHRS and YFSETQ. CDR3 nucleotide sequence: TGCGCCAGCAGCTTACAGACTAGCGGGGGGGCCGTCTATGAGCAGTTCTTC. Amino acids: CASSLQTSGGAVYEQFF. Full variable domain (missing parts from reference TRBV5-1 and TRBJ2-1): KAGVTQTPRYLIKTRGQQVTLSCSPISGHRSVSWYQQTPGQGLQFLFEYFSETQRNKGNFPGRFSGRQFSNSRSEMNVSTLELGDSALYLCASSLQTSGGAVYEQFFGPGTRLTVL.

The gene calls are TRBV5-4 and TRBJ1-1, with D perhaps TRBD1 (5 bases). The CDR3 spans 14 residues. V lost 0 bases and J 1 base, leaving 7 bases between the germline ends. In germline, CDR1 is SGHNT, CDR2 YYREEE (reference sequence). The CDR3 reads CASSLGGPNTEAFF. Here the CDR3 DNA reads TGTGCCAGCAGCTTGGGGGGCCCGAACACTGAAGCTTTCTTT.

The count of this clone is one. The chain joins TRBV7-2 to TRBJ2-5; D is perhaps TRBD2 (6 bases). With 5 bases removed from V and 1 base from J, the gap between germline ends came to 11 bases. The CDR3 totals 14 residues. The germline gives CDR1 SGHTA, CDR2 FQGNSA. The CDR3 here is CASSPLTSQETQYF. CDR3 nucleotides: TGTGCCAGCAGCCCCTTGACTAGCCAAGAGACCCAGTACTTC.

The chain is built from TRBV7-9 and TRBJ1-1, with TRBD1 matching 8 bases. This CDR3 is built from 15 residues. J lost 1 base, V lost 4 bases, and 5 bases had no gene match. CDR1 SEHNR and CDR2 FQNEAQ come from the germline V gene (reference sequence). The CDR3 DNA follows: TGTGCCAGCAGCTCAAGCGGACAGGGGAACACTGAAGCTTTCTTT. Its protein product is CASSSSGQGNTEAFF. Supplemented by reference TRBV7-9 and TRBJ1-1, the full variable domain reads DTGVSQNPRHKITKRGQNVTFRCDPISEHNRLYWYRQTLGQGPEFLTYFQNEAQLEKSRLLSDRFSAERPKGSFSTLEIQRTEQGDSAMYLCASSSSGQGNTEAFFGQGTRLTVV.

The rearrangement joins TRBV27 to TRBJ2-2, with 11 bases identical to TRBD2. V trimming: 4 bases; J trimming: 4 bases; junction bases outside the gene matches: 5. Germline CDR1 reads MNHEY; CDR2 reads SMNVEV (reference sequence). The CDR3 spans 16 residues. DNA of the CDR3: TGTGCCAGCAGTTCCCTTGGGACTAGCGGCACCGGGGAGCTGTTTTTT. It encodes CASSSLGTSGTGELFF.

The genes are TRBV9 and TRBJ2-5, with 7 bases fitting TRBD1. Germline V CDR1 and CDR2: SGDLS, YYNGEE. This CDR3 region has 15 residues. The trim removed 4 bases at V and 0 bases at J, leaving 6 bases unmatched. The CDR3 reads CASSTQGQYQETQYF. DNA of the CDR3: TGTGCCAGCAGCACCCAGGGACAGTACCAAGAGACCCAGTACTTC.

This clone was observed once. CDR3 residues: CAWSFSTGWTEQYF. The CDR3 nucleotides read TGTGCCTGGAGTTTTTCGACAGGATGGACCGAGCAGTACTTC. This rearrangement joins TRBV30 to TRBJ2-7; weak D call: TRBD1 (6 bases). The CDR3 contains 14 residues. Deletions cut 2 bases from V and 6 bases from J, with 17 bases between. The germline gives CDR1 GTSNPN, CDR2 SVGIG (reference sequence).

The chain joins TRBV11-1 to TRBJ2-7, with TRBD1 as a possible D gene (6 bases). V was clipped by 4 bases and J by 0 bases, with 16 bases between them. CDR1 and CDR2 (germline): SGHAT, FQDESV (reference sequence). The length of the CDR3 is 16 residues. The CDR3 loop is CASSSPYRDNSYEQYF. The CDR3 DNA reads TGTGCCAGCAGCTCCCCCTACCGGGACAACTCCTACGAGCAGTACTTC.

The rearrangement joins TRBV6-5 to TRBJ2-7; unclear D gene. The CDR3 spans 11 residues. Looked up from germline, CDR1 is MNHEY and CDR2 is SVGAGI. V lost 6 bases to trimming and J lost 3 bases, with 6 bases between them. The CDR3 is CASRKHYEQYF. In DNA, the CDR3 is TGTGCCAGCAGGAAGCACTACGAGCAGTACTTC.

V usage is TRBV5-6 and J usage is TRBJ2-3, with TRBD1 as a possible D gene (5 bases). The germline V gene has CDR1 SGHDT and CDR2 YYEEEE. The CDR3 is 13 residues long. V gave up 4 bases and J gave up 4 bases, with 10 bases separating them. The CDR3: CASSQGFADTQYF. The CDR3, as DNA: TGTGCCAGCAGCCAGGGATTCGCAGATACGCAGTATTTT.

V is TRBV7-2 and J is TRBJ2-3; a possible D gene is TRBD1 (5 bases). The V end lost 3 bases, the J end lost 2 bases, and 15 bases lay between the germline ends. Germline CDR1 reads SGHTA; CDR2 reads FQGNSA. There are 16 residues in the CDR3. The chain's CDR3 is CASSFLSGAFTDTQYF. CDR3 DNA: TGTGCCAGCAGCTTCTTGAGTGGGGCGTTCACAGATACGCAGTATTTT.

The CDR3 DNA is TGTGCCAGCAGTTCCGGGACTAGCGGGAACCCCTATTACAATGAGCAGTTCTTC. Translated: CASSSGTSGNPYYNEQFF. The chain links TRBV28 to TRBJ2-1; 13 bases fit TRBD2. Per the germline V gene, CDR1 is MDHEN and CDR2 is SYDVKM. The CDR3 has 18 residues. Trimming removed 4 bases from V and 4 bases from J; junction bases left unmatched: 10.

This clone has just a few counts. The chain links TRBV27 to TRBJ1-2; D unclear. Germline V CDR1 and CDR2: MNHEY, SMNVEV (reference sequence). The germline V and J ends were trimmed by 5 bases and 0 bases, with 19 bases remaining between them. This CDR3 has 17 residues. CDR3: CASSITSGATTNYGYTF. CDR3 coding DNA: TGTGCCAGCAGTATTACCTCGGGAGCCACGACTAACTATGGCTACACCTTC.

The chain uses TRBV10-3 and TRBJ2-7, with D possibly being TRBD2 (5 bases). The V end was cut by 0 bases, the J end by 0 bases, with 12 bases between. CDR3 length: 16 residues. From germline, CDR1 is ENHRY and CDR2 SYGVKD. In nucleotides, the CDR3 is TGTGCCATCAGTGAGTCGAGGGAACGATTCTCCTACGAGCAGTACTTC. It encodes CAISESRERFSYEQYF.

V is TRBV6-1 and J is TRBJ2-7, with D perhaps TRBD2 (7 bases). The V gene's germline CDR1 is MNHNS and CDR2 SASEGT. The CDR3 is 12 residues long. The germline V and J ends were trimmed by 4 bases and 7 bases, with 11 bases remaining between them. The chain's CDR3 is CASSVGGDEQYF. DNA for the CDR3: TGTGCCAGCAGTGTAGGGGGGGATGAGCAGTACTTC.

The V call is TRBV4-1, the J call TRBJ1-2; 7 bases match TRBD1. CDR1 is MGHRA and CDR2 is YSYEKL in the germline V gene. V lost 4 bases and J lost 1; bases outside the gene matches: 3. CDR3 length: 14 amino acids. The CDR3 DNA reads TGCGCCAGCAGCCCGGACAGGAATAACTATGGCTACACCTTC. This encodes CASSPDRNNYGYTF.